Listed here is a single T cell receptor beta chain. What it binds is unknown. This specimen comes from a study of T cells in Graves' hyperthyroidism and ophthalmopathy. Broader study findings: The model's output predicted ophthalmopathy at a median of roughly 6.9 months prior to onset. Appearing also in blood were most of the thyroid clonotypes expanded above 0.001.

Amplification of TCR beta CDR3 regions was performed using RNA transcripts as template. HTBI primers were used for first-round RT-PCR of the TCR CDR3. MiXCR, run by TCRdb on the multiplex PCR reads, gives a single entry per CDR3 protein. Here the sample spans about 550,000 distinct CDR3 sequences, roughly 20% being singletons. Sequencing input: blood. The clonotype originates from a man aged 18 to 29 with Graves' hyperthyroidism.

The CDR3 reads CASSYLQGESYEQYF. The CDR3 bases are TGTGCCAGCAGTTACTTACAGGGAGAGTCCTACGAGCAGTACTTC. J is TRBJ2-7 and V is TRBV6-5, with D perhaps TRBD1 (6 bases). V lost 1 base, J lost 1 base, and 11 bases lay in between. CDR3 length: 15 amino acids. The V gene's germline CDR1 is MNHEY and CDR2 SVGAGI.